The 25 T cell receptor beta chains below were found in one sample sequenced in a study of control samples from healthy donors and cancer patients. Profiling relied on immunoSEQ multiplex PCR, and the TCRdb table lists in-frame clones only, not all of them. The sample has about 82,000 clones, 70% to 90% seen once. Sequencing input: blood. These receptors came from a man aged 50 to 59 in good health.

The chain employs TRBV24-1 and TRBJ2-3; 10 bases map to TRBD2. Trimming removed 4 bases from V and 3 bases from J; junction bases left unmatched: 9. Germline V lookup: CDR1 KGHDR, CDR2 SFDVKD. The CDR3 length is 17 residues. For the CDR3, the DNA is TGTGCCACCAGTGACCTAAAAGGGACTAGCGCTACAGATACGCAGTATTTT. As protein: CATSDLKGTSATDTQYF.

Here the CDR3 DNA reads TGTGCCAGCTCACCACCGGAGGGAGAAAAACTGTTTTTT. Protein product: CASSPPEGEKLFF. This chain links TRBV18 with TRBJ1-4; no definite D call. Germline V CDR1 and CDR2: KGHSH, LQKENI. CDR3 length: 13 amino acids. The V gene lost 0 bases and the J gene lost 8 bases, with 7 bases spanning the gap.

This rearrangement joins TRBV12-3 or TRBV12-4 to TRBJ2-5; D unclear. V was trimmed by 6 bases and J by 5 bases, leaving 7 bases between them. This CDR3 is 11 amino acids long. The CDR3 region is CASRGRETQYF. In DNA form, the CDR3 reads TGTGCCAGCAGGGGTCGGGAGACCCAGTACTTC.

Only one count was recorded for this clone. V and J are TRBV15 and TRBJ1-2; D remains unclear. Germline assignment: CDR1 LNHNV and CDR2 YYDKDF (reference sequence). The CDR3 runs 12 residues. V lost 0 bases and J lost 4, with 3 bases in between. The CDR3 sequence is CATSRDSYGYTF. DNA for the CDR3: TGTGCCACCAGCAGAGATTCCTATGGCTACACCTTC.

This clone was seen a single time. This chain links TRBV30 with TRBJ1-2; TRBD1 might be the D (5 bases). This CDR3 spans 12 amino acids. Between the trimmed V and J ends, which lost 2 bases and 2 bases, there was a span of 6 bases. Germline loops: CDR1 GTSNPN, CDR2 SVGIG (reference sequence). The CDR3 coding sequence is TGTGCCTGGAGTTGGGGGAACTATGGCTACACCTTC. Its translation: CAWSWGNYGYTF.

The V call is TRBV5-1, the J call TRBJ1-1, with unresolved D. V lost 2 bases and J lost 3, with 8 bases in between. Germline V gene sequence: CDR1 SGHRS, CDR2 YFSETQ. CDR3 length equals 13 residues. In DNA, the CDR3 is TGCGCCAGCAGCTTAGGGCAGCACACTGAAGCTTTCTTT. It specifies CASSLGQHTEAFF.

The V and J genes are TRBV10-1 and TRBJ2-1; 11 bases line up with TRBD2. The CDR3 has 13 residues. The trim removed 8 bases at V and 8 bases at J, leaving 5 bases unmatched. Germline V gene sequence: CDR1 WNHNN, CDR2 SYGVQD (reference sequence). CDR3 coding DNA: TGCGCCAGCGGGACTAGCGGAATGGATGAGCAGTTCTTC. As protein: CASGTSGMDEQFF.

J is TRBJ1-5 and V is TRBV11-2; 9 nucleotides agree with TRBD1. After removal of 3 bases from V and 0 bases from J, the junction contained 12 bases not matched to a gene. CDR1 is SGHAT, CDR2 FQNNGV, per germline. The CDR3 spans 19 residues. DNA of the CDR3: TGTGCCAGCAGCTTTAGCTCGGGACAGGGAATTGGTAGCAATCAGCCCCAGCATTTT. Translation: CASSFSSGQGIGSNQPQHF. Full variable domain (outside the CDR3, taken from reference TRBV11-2 and TRBJ1-5): EAGVAQSPRYKIIEKRQSVAFWCNPISGHATLYWYQQILGQGPKLLIQFQNNGVVDDSQLPKDRFSAERLKGVDSTLKIQPAKLEDSAVYLCASSFSSGQGIGSNQPQHFGDGTRLSIL.

The CDR3 is CASSQQGPSTGELFF. As DNA, the CDR3 is TGCGCCAGCAGTCAGCAGGGGCCGTCAACCGGGGAGCTGTTTTTT. V is TRBV23-1 and J is TRBJ2-2, with D maybe TRBD1 (6 bases). TRBV23-1 is an ORF, and what it does is uncertain. The CDR3 totals 15 residues. Trimming took off 3 bases at V and 5 bases at J, with 13 bases between the two ends.

The chain employs TRBV3-1 (or the pseudogene TRBV3-2) and TRBJ1-5; D possibly corresponds to TRBD1 (5 bases). The ends were cut back, 4 bases at V and 0 bases at J, with 7 bases in the middle. CDR3 length: 14 residues. Per the germline V gene, CDR1 is LGHDT and CDR2 is YNNKEL (reference sequence). The CDR3 sequence is CASSPRDSNQPQHF. The CDR3 DNA reads TGTGCCAGCAGCCCCAGGGATAGCAATCAGCCCCAGCATTTT.

V gene TRBV11-2 combines with J gene TRBJ1-3, with 7 bases identical to TRBD1. The CDR3 is 15 amino acids. J was trimmed by 1 base and V by 3 bases; bases with no gene match: 3. Germline V lookup: CDR1 SGHAT, CDR2 FQNNGV. The CDR3 DNA reads as TGTGCCAGCAGCTTCATACAGGGGTCTGGAAACACCATATATTTT. This codes for CASSFIQGSGNTIYF. Combining the CDR3 with reference TRBV11-2 and TRBJ1-3 gives the whole variable domain EAGVAQSPRYKIIEKRQSVAFWCNPISGHATLYWYQQILGQGPKLLIQFQNNGVVDDSQLPKDRFSAERLKGVDSTLKIQPAKLEDSAVYLCASSFIQGSGNTIYFGEGSWLTVV.

This clone was counted a single time. The genes are TRBV11-3 and TRBJ2-2; a possible D gene is TRBD1 (5 bases). CDR1 is SGHNT, CDR2 YENEEA, per germline. V lost 7 bases to trimming and J lost 2 bases, with 17 bases between them. The CDR3 contains 16 residues. The CDR3 reads CASTHWGGANTGELFF. CDR3 nucleotide sequence: TGTGCCAGCACCCACTGGGGTGGGGCCAACACCGGGGAGCTGTTTTTT.

V usage is TRBV10-2 and J usage is TRBJ2-1, with TRBD1 matching 8 bases. Looked up from germline, CDR1 is WSHSY and CDR2 is SAAADI. The length of the CDR3 is 14 residues. V was pared by 5 bases and J by 4 bases, with 4 bases of the junction left unmatched. The chain's CDR3 is CASSWTGRYNEQFF. CDR3 DNA sequence: TGCGCCAGCAGTTGGACAGGGCGGTACAATGAGCAGTTCTTC.

The chain joins TRBV28 to TRBJ2-1, with D possibly matching TRBD1 (6 bases). Trimming left V 11 bases short and J 5 bases short, with 13 bases between. The CDR3 totals 12 residues. Germline V CDR1 and CDR2: MDHEN, SYDVKM. CDR3 nucleotides: TGTGCCTCCTCCAGGGGCCACAATGAGCAGTTCTTC. This sequence encodes CASSRGHNEQFF.

This clone showed up just a few times. The CDR3 sequence: CASSPQQRGMGNEQFF. For the CDR3, the DNA is TGTGCCAGCTCACCACAACAGCGGGGGATGGGGAATGAGCAGTTCTTC. The chain combines TRBV18 with TRBJ2-1, with 8 bases aligning to TRBD2. The CDR3 has 16 amino acids. The germline CDR1 and CDR2 sequences are KGHSH and LQKENI. Trimming removed 1 base from V and 7 bases from J; junction bases left unmatched: 9.

This clone has only a few counts. This chain links TRBV7-2 with TRBJ2-3, with a possible D match to TRBD2 (7 bases). Germline assignment: CDR1 SGHTA and CDR2 FQGNSA. V was trimmed by 2 bases and J by 4 bases, leaving 13 bases between them. This CDR3 region has 15 residues. CDR3: CASSLYAGAPDTQYF. The CDR3 DNA reads as TGTGCCAGCAGCTTATATGCGGGGGCCCCAGATACGCAGTATTTT.

This chain links TRBV7-8 with TRBJ2-7; tentatively, D is TRBD1 (6 bases). There are 16 residues in the CDR3. CDR1 and CDR2 (germline): SGHVS, FQNEAQ. V was pared by 5 bases and J by 1 base, with 18 bases between. DNA for the CDR3: TGTGCCAGCAGCCTGGGACACCTACTCAGTTCCTACGAGCAGTACGTC. Amino acid sequence: CASSLGHLLSSYEQYV.

The V gene is TRBV2, the J gene TRBJ1-2; D may be TRBD1 (5 bases). Germline V gene data show CDR1 as SNHLY and CDR2 as FYNNEI. CDR3 length equals 12 residues. Trimming shortened V by 6 bases and J by 6 bases, and 11 bases separated the two germline ends. CDR3 amino acids: CASRQGMDGYTF. The CDR3 DNA reads as TGTGCCAGCAGGCAGGGAATGGATGGCTACACCTTC.

As regards this clone: One end of the junction varies from germline; a read error may be responsible. The chain links TRBV10-3 to TRBJ2-1; D is perhaps TRBD2 (5 bases). This CDR3 has 15 amino acids. Germline V gene sequence: CDR1 ENHRY, CDR2 SYGVKD. The CDR3 DNA reads TGTGCCATCAGTAAGTCTAGCTTACATCCCTATGAGCAGTTCTTC. Amino acid sequence: CAISKSSLHPYEQFF.

This clone has just a few counts. This CDR3 reads CASGFRTSNQPQHF. The CDR3 DNA follows: TGTGCTAGTGGTTTTCGTACCAGCAATCAGCCCCAGCATTTT. V usage is TRBV12-5 and J usage is TRBJ1-5; D uncertain. Trimming shortened V by 3 bases and J by 1 base, and 7 bases separated the two germline ends. The CDR3 totals 14 residues. The germline CDR1 and CDR2 sequences are LGHNT and FRNRAP.

This chain joins TRBV11-1 and TRBJ2-7, with 10 bases matching TRBD2. Germline CDR1 is SGHAT and CDR2 is FQDESV (reference sequence). The CDR3 consists of 16 residues. Germline trimming cut 0 bases from V and 9 bases from J; bases unmatched to any gene: 11. The DNA of the CDR3 is TGTGCCAGCAGCTTAGCCGGGACTAGCGACTTTGAGTCGCAGTACTTC. It encodes CASSLAGTSDFESQYF.

The chain has TRBV29-1 and TRBJ2-2; D is unresolved. The V and J ends lost 8 bases and 4 bases respectively, with 11 bases between them. The CDR3 is made up of 12 amino acids. Germline V lookup: CDR1 SQVTM, CDR2 ANQGSEA. CDR3 DNA: TGCAGCACGTCGGGTGGCACCGGGGAGCTGTTTTTT. This gives the protein CSTSGGTGELFF.

The chain links TRBV9 to TRBJ2-3; 7 bases are shared with TRBD1. The V segment lost 5 bases and the J segment 2 bases; nucleotides outside the gene matches: 5. CDR3 size: 14 residues. CDR1 is SGDLS, CDR2 YYNGEE, per germline. CDR3 region: CASSAGTATDTQYF. The DNA of the CDR3 is TGTGCCAGCAGTGCAGGGACAGCCACAGATACGCAGTATTTT.

The chain links TRBV3-1 (or the pseudogene TRBV3-2) to TRBJ2-5, with 10 bases identical to TRBD2. This CDR3 has 14 residues. V was pared by 3 bases and J by 6 bases, with 4 bases of the junction left unmatched. Germline V gene sequence: CDR1 LGHDT, CDR2 YNNKEL (reference sequence). The CDR3 nucleotides read TGTGCCAGCAGCCACCTAGCGGGAGCCAAGACCCAGTACTTC. This translates into CASSHLAGAKTQYF.

The rearrangement links TRBV25-1 to TRBJ2-1; 8 bases fit TRBD2. Germline lookup yields CDR1 MGHDK and CDR2 SYGVNS. The V segment lost 2 bases and the J segment 7 bases; nucleotides outside the gene matches: 7. The length of the CDR3 is 15 residues. In DNA form, the CDR3 reads TGTGCCAGCAGTGAAACAGCGGGAGCCGGGAATGAGCAGTTCTTC. Translation: CASSETAGAGNEQFF.